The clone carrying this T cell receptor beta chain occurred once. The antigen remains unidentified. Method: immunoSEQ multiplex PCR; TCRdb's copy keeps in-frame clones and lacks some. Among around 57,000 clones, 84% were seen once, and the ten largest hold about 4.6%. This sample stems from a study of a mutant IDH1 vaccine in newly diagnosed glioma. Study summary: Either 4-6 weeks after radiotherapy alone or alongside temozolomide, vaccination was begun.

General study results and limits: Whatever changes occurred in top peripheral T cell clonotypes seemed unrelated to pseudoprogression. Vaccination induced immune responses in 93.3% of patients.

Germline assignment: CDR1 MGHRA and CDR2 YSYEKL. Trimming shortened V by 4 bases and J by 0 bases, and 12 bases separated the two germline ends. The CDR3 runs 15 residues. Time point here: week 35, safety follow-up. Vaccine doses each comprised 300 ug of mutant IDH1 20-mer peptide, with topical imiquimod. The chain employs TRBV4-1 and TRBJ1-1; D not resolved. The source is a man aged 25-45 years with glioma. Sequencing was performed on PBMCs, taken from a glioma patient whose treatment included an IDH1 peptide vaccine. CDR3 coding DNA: TGCGCCAGCAGCCCTACCGGGTCCCTGAACACTGAAGCTTTCTTT. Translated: CASSPTGSLNTEAFF.